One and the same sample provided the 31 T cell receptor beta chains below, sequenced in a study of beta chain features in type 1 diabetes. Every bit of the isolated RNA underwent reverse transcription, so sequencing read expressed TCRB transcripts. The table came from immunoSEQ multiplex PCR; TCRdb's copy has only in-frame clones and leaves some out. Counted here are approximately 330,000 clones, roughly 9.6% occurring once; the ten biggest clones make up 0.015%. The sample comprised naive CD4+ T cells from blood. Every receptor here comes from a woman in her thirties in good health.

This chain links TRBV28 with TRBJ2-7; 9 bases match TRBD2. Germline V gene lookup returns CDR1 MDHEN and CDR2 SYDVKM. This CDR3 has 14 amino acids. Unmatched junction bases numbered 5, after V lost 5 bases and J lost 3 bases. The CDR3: CASSHLAGVYEQYF. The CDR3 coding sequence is TGTGCCAGCAGTCACTTAGCGGGAGTCTACGAGCAGTACTTC.

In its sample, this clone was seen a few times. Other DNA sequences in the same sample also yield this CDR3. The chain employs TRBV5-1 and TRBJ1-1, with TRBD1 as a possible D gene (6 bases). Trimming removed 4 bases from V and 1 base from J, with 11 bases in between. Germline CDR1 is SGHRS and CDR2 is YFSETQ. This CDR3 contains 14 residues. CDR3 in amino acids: CASSTGTPNTEAFF. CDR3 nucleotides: TGCGCCAGCAGCACCGGGACACCGAACACTGAAGCTTTCTTT.

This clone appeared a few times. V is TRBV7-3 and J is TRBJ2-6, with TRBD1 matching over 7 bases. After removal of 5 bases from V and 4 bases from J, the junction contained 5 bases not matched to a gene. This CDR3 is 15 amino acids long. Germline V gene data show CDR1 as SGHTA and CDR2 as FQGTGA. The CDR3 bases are TGTGCCAGCAGCGACGACAGGGCCGGGGCCAACGTCCTGACTTTC. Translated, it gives CASSDDRAGANVLTF.

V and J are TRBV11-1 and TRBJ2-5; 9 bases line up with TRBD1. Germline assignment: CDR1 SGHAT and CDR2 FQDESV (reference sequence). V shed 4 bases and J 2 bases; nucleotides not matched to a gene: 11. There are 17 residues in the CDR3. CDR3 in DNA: TGTGCCAGCAGCTCTGGCCGTGGGACAGGGTTTCAAGAGACCCAGTACTTC. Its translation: CASSSGRGTGFQETQYF.

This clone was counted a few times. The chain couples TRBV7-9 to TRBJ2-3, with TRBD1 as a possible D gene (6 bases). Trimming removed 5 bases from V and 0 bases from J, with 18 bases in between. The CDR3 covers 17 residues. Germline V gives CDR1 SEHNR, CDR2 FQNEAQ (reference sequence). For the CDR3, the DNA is TGTGCCAGCAGCGAACTCGACAGGACGCCTAGCACAGATACGCAGTATTTT. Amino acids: CASSELDRTPSTDTQYF.

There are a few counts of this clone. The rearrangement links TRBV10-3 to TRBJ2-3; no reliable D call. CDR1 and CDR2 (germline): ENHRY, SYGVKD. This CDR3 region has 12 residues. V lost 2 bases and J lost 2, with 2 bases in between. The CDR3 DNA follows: TGTGCCATCAGTGAGCACACAGATACGCAGTATTTT. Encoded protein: CAISEHTDTQYF.

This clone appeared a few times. The CDR3 reads CASRTFGTGGRTDTQYF. DNA of the CDR3: TGTGCCAGCAGGACTTTTGGGACAGGGGGCCGCACAGATACGCAGTATTTT. The chain recombines TRBV27 with TRBJ2-3; the match to TRBD1 covers 12 bases. This CDR3 spans 17 amino acids. The V gene end was trimmed by 6 bases and the J gene end by 1 base; junction bases not matched to a gene: 8. Germline V gene sequence: CDR1 MNHEY, CDR2 SMNVEV (reference sequence).

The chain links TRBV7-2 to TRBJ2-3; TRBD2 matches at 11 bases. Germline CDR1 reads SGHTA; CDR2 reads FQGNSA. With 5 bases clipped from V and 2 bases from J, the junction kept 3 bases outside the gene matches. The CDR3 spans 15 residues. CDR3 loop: CASSILAGVTDTQYF. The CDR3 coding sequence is TGTGCCAGCAGCATACTAGCGGGGGTCACAGATACGCAGTATTTT.

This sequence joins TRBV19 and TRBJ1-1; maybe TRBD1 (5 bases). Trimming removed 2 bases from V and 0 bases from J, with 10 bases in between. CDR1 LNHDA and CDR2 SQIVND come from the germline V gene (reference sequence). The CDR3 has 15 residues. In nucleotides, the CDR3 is TGTGCCAGTAGTATAAACCCAGGGTTGAACACTGAAGCTTTCTTT. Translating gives CASSINPGLNTEAFF.

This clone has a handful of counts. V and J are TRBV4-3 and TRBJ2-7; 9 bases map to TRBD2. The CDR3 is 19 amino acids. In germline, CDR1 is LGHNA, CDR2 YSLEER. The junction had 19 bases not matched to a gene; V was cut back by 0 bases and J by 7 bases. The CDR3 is CASSQDGASGAFFPWEQYF. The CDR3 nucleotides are TGCGCCAGCAGCCAAGATGGAGCTAGCGGGGCCTTCTTCCCTTGGGAGCAGTACTTC.

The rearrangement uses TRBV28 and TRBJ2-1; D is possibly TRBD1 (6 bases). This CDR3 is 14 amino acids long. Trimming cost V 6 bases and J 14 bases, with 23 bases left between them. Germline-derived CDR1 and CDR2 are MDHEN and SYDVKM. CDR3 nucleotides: TGTGCCAGCAGCTCTGCTCAGGGGAGAGGAGGAGAGTTCTTC. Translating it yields CASSSAQGRGGEFF.

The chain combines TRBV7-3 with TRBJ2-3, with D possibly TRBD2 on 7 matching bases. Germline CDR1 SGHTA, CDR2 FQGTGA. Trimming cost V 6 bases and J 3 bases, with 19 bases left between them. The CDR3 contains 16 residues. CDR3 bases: TGTGCCAGCAGTGGGGGGGCGGATGGAGCTACAGATACGCAGTATTTT. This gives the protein CASSGGADGATDTQYF.

The CDR3 loop reads CASSYSAKRGPLKAFF. The CDR3 DNA reads as TGTGCCAGCAGTTACTCCGCAAAGCGGGGCCCTTTAAAAGCTTTCTTT. The chain is built from TRBV6-5 and TRBJ1-1; a weak D match, TRBD1 (5 bases). The CDR3 is made up of 16 amino acids. Germline CDR1 MNHEY, CDR2 SVGAGI. V gave up 0 bases and J gave up 9 bases, with 20 bases separating them.

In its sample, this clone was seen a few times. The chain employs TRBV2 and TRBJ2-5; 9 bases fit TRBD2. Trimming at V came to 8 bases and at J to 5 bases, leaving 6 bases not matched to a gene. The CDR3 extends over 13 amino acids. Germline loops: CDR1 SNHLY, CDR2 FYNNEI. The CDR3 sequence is CASQVAGEETQYF. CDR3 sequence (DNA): TGTGCCAGCCAGGTAGCGGGAGAGGAGACCCAGTACTTC.

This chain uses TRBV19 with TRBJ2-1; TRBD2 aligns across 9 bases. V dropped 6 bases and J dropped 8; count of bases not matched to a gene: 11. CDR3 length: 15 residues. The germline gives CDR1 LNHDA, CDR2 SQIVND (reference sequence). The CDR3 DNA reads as TGTGCCAGTAGCGAACCGGGACTAGCTTTCCATGAGCAGTTCTTC. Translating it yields CASSEPGLAFHEQFF.

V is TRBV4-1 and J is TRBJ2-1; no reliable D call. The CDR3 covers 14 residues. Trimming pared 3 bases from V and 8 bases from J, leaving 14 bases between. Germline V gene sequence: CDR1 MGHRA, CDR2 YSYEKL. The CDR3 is CASSHLGDSHEQFF. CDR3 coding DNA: TGCGCCAGCAGCCACCTAGGCGATAGCCATGAGCAGTTCTTC.

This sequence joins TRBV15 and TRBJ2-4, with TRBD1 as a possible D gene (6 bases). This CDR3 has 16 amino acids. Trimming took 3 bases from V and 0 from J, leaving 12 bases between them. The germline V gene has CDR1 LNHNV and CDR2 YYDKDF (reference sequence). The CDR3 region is CATSSWDNLAKNIQYF. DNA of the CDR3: TGTGCCACCAGCAGCTGGGACAACCTAGCCAAAAACATTCAGTACTTC.

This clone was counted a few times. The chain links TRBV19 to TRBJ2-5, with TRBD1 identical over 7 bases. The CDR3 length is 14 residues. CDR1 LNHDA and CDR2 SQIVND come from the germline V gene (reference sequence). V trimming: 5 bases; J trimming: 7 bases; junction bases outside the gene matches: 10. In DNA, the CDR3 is TGTGCCAGTAGTCGCAACACAGGGGCCGGGACCCAGTACTTC. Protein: CASSRNTGAGTQYF.

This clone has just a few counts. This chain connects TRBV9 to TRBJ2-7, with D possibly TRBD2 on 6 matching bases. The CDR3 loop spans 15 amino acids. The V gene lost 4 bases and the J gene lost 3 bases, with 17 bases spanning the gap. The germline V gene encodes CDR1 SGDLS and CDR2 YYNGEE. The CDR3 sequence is CASSPSGRDGYEQYF. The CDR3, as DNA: TGTGCCAGCAGCCCATCCGGGCGGGATGGCTACGAGCAGTACTTC.

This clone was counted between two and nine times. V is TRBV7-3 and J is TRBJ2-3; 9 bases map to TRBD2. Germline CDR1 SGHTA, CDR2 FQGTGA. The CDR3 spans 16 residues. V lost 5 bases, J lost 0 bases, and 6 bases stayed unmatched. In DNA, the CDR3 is TGTGCCAGCAGCCCGAACGGACTAGCGAGCACAGATACGCAGTATTTT. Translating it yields CASSPNGLASTDTQYF.

CDR3 amino acids: CASSLQGGIAKNIQYF. The CDR3 DNA reads TGTGCCAGCAGCTTACAGGGGGGCATAGCCAAAAACATTCAGTACTTC. The V call is TRBV7-9, the J call TRBJ2-4, with a possible D match to TRBD1 (7 bases). The V gene's germline CDR1 is SEHNR and CDR2 FQNEAQ (reference sequence). Between the trimmed V and J ends, which lost 2 bases and 0 bases, there was a span of 11 bases. This CDR3 is 16 amino acids long. The full variable domain, in which reference TRBV7-9 and TRBJ2-4 provide the parts outside the CDR3, is DTGVSQNPRHKITKRGQNVTFRCDPISEHNRLYWYRQTLGQGPEFLTYFQNEAQLEKSRLLSDRFSAERPKGSFSTLEIQRTEQGDSAMYLCASSLQGGIAKNIQYFGAGTRLSVL.

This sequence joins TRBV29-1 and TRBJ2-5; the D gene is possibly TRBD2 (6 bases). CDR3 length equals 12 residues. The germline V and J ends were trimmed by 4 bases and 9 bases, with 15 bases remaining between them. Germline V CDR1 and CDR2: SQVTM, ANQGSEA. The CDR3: CSVVAGMGAQYF. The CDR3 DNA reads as TGCAGCGTTGTCGCGGGAATGGGGGCCCAGTACTTC. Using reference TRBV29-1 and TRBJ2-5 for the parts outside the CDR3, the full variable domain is SAVISQKPSRDICQRGTSLTIQCQVDSQVTMMFWYRQQPGQSLTLIATANQGSEATYESGFVIDKFPISRPNLTFSTLTVSNMSPEDSSIYLCSVVAGMGAQYFGPGTRLLVL.

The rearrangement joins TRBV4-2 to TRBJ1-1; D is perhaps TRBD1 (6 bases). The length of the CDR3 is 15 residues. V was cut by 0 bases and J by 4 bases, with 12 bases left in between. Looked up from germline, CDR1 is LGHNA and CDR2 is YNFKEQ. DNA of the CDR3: TGTGCCAGCAGCCAAGATCGGGGGGCCGGCACTGAAGCTTTCTTT. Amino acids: CASSQDRGAGTEAFF.

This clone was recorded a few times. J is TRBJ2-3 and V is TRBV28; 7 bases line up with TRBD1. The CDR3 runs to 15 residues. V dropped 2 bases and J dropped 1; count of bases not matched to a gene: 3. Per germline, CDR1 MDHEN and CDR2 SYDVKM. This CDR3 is CASSLVQGGTDTQYF. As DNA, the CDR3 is TGTGCCAGCAGTTTAGTCCAGGGGGGCACAGATACGCAGTATTTT.

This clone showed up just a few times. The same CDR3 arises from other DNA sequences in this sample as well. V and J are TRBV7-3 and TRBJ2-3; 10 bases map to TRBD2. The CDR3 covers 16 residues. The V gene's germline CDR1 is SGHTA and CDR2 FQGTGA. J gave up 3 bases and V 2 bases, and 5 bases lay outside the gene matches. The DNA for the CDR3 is TGTGCCAGCAGCTTATTAGCGGGAGGAGGGACAGATACGCAGTATTTT. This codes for CASSLLAGGGTDTQYF.

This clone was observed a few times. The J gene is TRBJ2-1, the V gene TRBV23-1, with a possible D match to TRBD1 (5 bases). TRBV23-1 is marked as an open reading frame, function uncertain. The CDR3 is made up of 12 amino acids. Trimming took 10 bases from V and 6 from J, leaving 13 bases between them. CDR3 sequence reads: CANTQGPNEQFF. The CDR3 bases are TGCGCCAACACGCAGGGTCCCAATGAGCAGTTCTTC.

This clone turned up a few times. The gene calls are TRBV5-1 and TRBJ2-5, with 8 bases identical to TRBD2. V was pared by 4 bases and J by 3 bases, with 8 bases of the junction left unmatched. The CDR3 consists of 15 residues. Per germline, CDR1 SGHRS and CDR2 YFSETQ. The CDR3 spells CASSLAGTREETQYF. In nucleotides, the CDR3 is TGCGCCAGCAGCCTCGCCGGGACTAGAGAAGAGACCCAGTACTTC.

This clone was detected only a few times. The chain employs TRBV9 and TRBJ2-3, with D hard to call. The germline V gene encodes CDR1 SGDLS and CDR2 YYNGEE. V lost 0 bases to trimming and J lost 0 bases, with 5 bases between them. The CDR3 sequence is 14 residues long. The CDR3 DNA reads TGTGCCAGCAGCGTAGTTCAGAGCACAGATACGCAGTATTTT. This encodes CASSVVQSTDTQYF.

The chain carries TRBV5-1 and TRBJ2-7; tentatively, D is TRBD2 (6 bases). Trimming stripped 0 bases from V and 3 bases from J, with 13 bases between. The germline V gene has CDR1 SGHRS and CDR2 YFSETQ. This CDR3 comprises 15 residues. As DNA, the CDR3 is TGCGCCAGCAGCTTGGGTCGCGGGATAATCTACGAGCAGTACTTC. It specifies CASSLGRGIIYEQYF. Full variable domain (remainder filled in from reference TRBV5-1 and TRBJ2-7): KAGVTQTPRYLIKTRGQQVTLSCSPISGHRSVSWYQQTPGQGLQFLFEYFSETQRNKGNFPGRFSGRQFSNSRSEMNVSTLELGDSALYLCASSLGRGIIYEQYFGPGTRLTVT.

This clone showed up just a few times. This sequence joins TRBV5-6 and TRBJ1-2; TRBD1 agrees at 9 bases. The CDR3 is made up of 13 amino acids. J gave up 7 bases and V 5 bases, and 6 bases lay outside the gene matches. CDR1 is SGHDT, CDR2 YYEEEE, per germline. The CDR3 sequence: CASSRDRDFGYTF. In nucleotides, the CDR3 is TGTGCCAGCAGTCGGGACAGGGACTTTGGCTACACCTTC. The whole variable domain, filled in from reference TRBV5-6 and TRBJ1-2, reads DAGVTQSPTHLIKTRGQQVTLRCSPKSGHDTVSWYQQALGQGPQFIFQYYEEEERQRGNFPDRFSGHQFPNYSSELNVNALLLGDSALYLCASSRDRDFGYTFGSGTRLTVV.

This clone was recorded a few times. Written as DNA, the CDR3 is TGTGCCTGGAGGGTAAGGGGGCTCTATGGCTACACCTTC. This gives the protein CAWRVRGLYGYTF. The V call is TRBV30, the J call TRBJ1-2; 7 positions match TRBD1. Germline CDR1 and CDR2: GTSNPN and SVGIG (reference sequence). V gave up 3 bases and J gave up 4 bases; unmatched junction bases: 5. The CDR3 consists of 13 residues.